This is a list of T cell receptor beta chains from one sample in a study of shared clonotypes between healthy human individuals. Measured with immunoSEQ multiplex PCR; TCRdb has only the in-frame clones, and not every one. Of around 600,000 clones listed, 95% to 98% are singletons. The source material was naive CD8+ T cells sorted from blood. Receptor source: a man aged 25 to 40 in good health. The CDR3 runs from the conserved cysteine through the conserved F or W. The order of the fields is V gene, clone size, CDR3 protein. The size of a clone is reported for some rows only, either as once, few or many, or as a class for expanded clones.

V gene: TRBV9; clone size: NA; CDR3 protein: CASSVFGTSGNEQFF
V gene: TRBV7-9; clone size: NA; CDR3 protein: CASSSGSPPFF
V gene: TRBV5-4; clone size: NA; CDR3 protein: CASSLDGPAGGDYEQYF
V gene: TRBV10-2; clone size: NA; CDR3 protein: CASSESPLSFEQYF
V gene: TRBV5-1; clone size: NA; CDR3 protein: CASSLLPRYEQFF
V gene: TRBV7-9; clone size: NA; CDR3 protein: CASSSRGGLSGANVLTF
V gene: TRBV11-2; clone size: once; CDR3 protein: CASSAVRGPGYSGNTIYF
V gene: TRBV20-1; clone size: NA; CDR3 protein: CSASPSTEAFF
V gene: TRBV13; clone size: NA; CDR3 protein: CASSLASSDSYNEQFF
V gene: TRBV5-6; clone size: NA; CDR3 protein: CASSSEDLGYNEQFF
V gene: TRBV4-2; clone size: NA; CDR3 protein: CASSQDTPGDGNTIYF
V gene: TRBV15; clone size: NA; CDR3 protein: CATAGGPDGYTF
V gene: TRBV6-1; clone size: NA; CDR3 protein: CASRAGEGYGYTF
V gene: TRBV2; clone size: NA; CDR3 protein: CAGRTGDSYEQYF
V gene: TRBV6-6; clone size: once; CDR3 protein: CASSFLSRPNEQYF
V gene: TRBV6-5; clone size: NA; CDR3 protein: CASSLADQETQYF
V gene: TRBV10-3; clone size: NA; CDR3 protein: CAISESSPGQGIWLNYGYTF
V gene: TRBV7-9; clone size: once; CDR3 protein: CASSSGQGRYGYTF
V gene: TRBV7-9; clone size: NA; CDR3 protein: CASSSRTGPYEQYF
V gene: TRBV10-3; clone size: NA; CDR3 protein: CAISETGTGSLIDQPQHF
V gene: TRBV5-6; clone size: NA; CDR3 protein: CASSLSGEQYF
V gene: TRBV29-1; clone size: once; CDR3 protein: CSATGAHGELFF
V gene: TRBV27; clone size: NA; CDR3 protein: CASRASGKPYDTQYF
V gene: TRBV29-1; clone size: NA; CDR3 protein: CSVEGKGTQYF
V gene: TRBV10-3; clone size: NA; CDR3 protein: CAIAEGRIQETQYF
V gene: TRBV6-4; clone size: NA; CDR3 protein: CASSETYGYTF
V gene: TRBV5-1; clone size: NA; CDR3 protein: CASSLDGAYEQYF
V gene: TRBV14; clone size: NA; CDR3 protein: CASSQDRRPGDTEAFF
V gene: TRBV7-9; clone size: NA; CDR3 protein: CASSSGLAEESSYEQYF
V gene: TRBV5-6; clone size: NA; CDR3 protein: CASSWGQGAWEQYF
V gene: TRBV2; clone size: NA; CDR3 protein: CARSGLIIGTGLPSSGANVLTF
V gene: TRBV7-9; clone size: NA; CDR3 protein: CASSLPNTGELFF
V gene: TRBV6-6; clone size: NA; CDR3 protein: CASSYFEGLGELFF
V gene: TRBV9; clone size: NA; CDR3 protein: CASSVGGDYEQYF
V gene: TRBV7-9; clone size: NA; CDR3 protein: CASSLKQGSGNTEAFF
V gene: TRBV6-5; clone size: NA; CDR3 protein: CASSYYRDSYEQYF
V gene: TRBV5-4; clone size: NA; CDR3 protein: CASSQRGYDNEQFF
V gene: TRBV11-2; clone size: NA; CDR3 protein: CASSSLGGRQWVEQFF
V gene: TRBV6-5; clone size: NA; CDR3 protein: CASSYSKSNEQFF
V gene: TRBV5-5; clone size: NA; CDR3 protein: CASSLLGDPDTQYF
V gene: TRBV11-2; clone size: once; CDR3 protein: CASSSPWGAGEILRETQYF
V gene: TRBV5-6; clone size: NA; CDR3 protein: CASSTGPNTEAFF
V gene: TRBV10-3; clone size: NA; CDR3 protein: CAISETGYTDTQYF
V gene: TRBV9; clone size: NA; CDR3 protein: CASSDELAVTDTQYF
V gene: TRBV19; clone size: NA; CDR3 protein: CASSIGGSAYEQYF
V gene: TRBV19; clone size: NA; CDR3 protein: CASSIASSTGYTF
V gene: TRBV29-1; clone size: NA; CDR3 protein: CSVADRGLNQPQHF
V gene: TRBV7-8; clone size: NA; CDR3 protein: CASLPVTSEYNEQFF
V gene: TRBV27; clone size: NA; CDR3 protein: CASSLSGGSGTYQPQHF
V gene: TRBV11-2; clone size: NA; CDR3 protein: CASSLVGSQEQYF
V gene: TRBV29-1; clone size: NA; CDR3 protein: CSVEEGQGFGYTF
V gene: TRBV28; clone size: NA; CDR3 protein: CASSFNYEQYF
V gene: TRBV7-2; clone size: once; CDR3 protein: CASSLYIGTGYEQYF
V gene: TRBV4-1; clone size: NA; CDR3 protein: CASSQGGGSAYEQYF